The 18 T cell receptor beta chains in this list originate from one sample, sequenced in a study of blood T cells in healthy people across ages. It was with a sample-barcoded 5' primer and a J-beta primer mix that a second PCR of roughly 6 to 12 cycles was run. TCRdb itself ran the 5' RACE reads through MiXCR, one entry per CDR3 protein. The sample lists 600,000 to 850,000 distinct CDR3 sequences; about 25% were seen once. The same specimen was also included in a second study, on T cells of mothers and their children.

Sequencing was performed on blood. These receptors were taken from a boy aged 5-17 years in good health.

V and J are TRBV2 and TRBJ2-2, with 11 bases lining up with TRBD2. J gave up 7 bases and V 4 bases, and 8 bases lay outside the gene matches. The CDR3 is made up of 16 amino acids. Germline V gene sequence: CDR1 SNHLY, CDR2 FYNNEI. The CDR3 region has the DNA TGTGCCAGCAGTGTGGTTAGCGGGAGGGTCGGCGGGGAGCTGTTTTTT. Protein sequence: CASSVVSGRVGGELFF.

The chain carries TRBV15 and TRBJ2-1, with 11 bases fitting TRBD2. Germline V lookup: CDR1 LNHNV, CDR2 YYDKDF (reference sequence). V shed 7 bases, J shed 9 bases, and the junction held 5 bases outside the gene matches. The CDR3 covers 13 residues. CDR3 bases: TGTGCCACCACTAGCGGGGGGACTGTTGAGCAGTTCTTC. This translates into CATTSGGTVEQFF.

The table lists this clonotype with a few counts. The chain recombines TRBV4-2 with TRBJ2-5; 8 nucleotides agree with TRBD2. The better agreement between TRBJ2-7 and the DNA end casts doubt on the J call. This CDR3 region has 14 residues. The germline CDR1 and CDR2 sequences are LGHNA and YNFKEQ. The DNA of the CDR3 is TGTGCCAGCAGCGAAGGGACTAGTAGAGACGAGCAGTACTTC. It specifies CASSEGTSRDEQYF.

The chain has TRBV29-1 and TRBJ2-1, with a possible D match to TRBD1 (5 bases). The germline gives CDR1 SQVTM, CDR2 ANQGSEA. The CDR3 is 15 residues long. The V gene lost 7 bases and the J gene lost 0 bases, with 16 bases spanning the gap. Here the CDR3 DNA reads TGCAGCGCAACTCGTAGGGGCCGCTCCTACAATGAGCAGTTCTTC. Translated: CSATRRGRSYNEQFF.

The chain couples TRBV20-1 to TRBJ2-4; perhaps TRBD1 as D (5 bases). The CDR3 has 15 residues. V lost 1 base and J lost 7, with 17 bases in between. Germline CDR1 DFQATT, CDR2 SNEGSKA (reference sequence). CDR3 coding DNA: TGCAGTGCTAGAGCAGGGCCCGGGTGGCTGAACATTCAGTACTTC. The encoded protein is CSARAGPGWLNIQYF.

This clonotype was detected a few times. The rearrangement links TRBV4-1 to TRBJ2-5, with D possibly TRBD2 on 5 matching bases. The J call may not be correct, given that the DNA end is closer to TRBJ2-1. Germline CDR1 MGHRA, CDR2 YSYEKL. CDR3 length: 15 residues. CDR3 residues: CASSPPISGYNEQFF. CDR3 DNA: TGCGCCAGCAGCCCTCCAATCTCGGGGTACAATGAGCAGTTCTTC.

In this sample, this clonotype turned up a few times. The CDR3 region has the DNA TGTGCCAGCAGCTATTGGACAGGGGGCAATGAGCAGTTCTTC. Residues: CASSYWTGGNEQFF. V is TRBV12-3 or TRBV12-4 and J is TRBJ2-1, with TRBD1 identical over 10 bases. CDR3 size: 14 residues. The junction had 5 bases not matched to a gene; V was cut back by 6 bases and J by 6 bases.

The chain recombines TRBV6-1 with TRBJ1-5, with 9 bases lining up with TRBD1. The CDR3 covers 15 residues. Trimming at V came to 5 bases and at J to 5 bases, leaving 7 bases not matched to a gene. Germline CDR1 reads MNHNS; CDR2 reads SASEGT. The DNA for the CDR3 is TGTGCCAGCAGTCGAACAGGGGGCAGCGATCAGCCCCAGCATTTT. Protein product: CASSRTGGSDQPQHF.

This clonotype was seen only a few times. This chain uses TRBV7-8 with TRBJ2-5, with D possibly being TRBD1 or TRBD2 (5 bases each). The CDR3 is 18 amino acids. The germline gives CDR1 SGHVS, CDR2 FQNEAQ. The V end lost 3 bases, the J end lost 5 bases, and 25 bases lay between the germline ends. The CDR3: CASSFFGAEGAGWETQYF. The DNA for the CDR3 is TGTGCCAGCAGCTTTTTTGGGGCAGAAGGTGCGGGCTGGGAGACCCAGTACTTC. The variable domain in full, with the rest retrieved from reference TRBV7-8 and TRBJ2-5, is GAGVSQSPRYKVAKRGQDVALRCDPISGHVSLFWYQQALGQGPEFLTYFQNEAQLDKSGLPSDRFFAERPEGSVSTLKIQRTQQEDSAVYLCASSFFGAEGAGWETQYFGPGTRLLVL.

V and J are TRBV7-2 and TRBJ2-5, with D perhaps TRBD1 or TRBD2 (5 bases each). The better agreement between TRBJ2-1 and the DNA end casts doubt on the J call. Germline values: CDR1 SGHTA, CDR2 FQGNSA. The CDR3 covers 14 residues. The CDR3 loop is CASSFTGPANEQFF. The CDR3 region has the DNA TGTGCCAGCAGCTTTACGGGACCGGCCAATGAGCAGTTCTTC.

The gene calls are TRBV3-1 and TRBJ2-7, with a weak D call TRBD2 (5 bases). CDR3 length equals 14 residues. V was clipped by 1 base and J by 2 bases, with 9 bases between them. Germline CDR1 LGHDT, CDR2 YNNKEL (reference sequence). The CDR3 loop is CASSQADGTYEQYF. In nucleotides, the CDR3 is TGTGCCAGCAGCCAAGCGGACGGGACCTACGAGCAGTACTTC.

The rearrangement uses TRBV7-9 and TRBJ1-5, with 8 positions matching TRBD1. Germline-derived CDR1 and CDR2 are SEHNR and FQNEAQ (reference sequence). V lost 5 bases to trimming and J lost 7 bases; unmatched junction nucleotides: 7. The CDR3 length is 14 residues. DNA of the CDR3: TGTGCCAGCAGCCGGACAGGGTTAGGGCAGCCCCAGCATTTT. Translation: CASSRTGLGQPQHF.

This chain links TRBV7-9 with TRBJ2-3, with 10 nucleotides matching TRBD2. This CDR3 comprises 17 residues. V lost 5 bases to trimming and J lost 3 bases; unmatched junction nucleotides: 11. Germline V CDR1 and CDR2: SEHNR, FQNEAQ (reference sequence). The CDR3 DNA reads as TGTGCCAGCAGCCACCCTCCCAGCGGGGGGGCGACAGATACGCAGTATTTT. It is translated as CASSHPPSGGATDTQYF. Looking up the rest from reference TRBV7-9 and TRBJ2-3 gives the full variable domain: DTGVSQNPRHKITKRGQNVTFRCDPISEHNRLYWYRQTLGQGPEFLTYFQNEAQLEKSRLLSDRFSAERPKGSFSTLEIQRTEQGDSAMYLCASSHPPSGGATDTQYFGPGTRLTVL.

This clonotype was recorded a few times. V is TRBV29-1 and J is TRBJ2-1, with 13 bases lining up with TRBD2. The CDR3 is 15 residues long. CDR1 and CDR2 from the germline V gene are SQVTM and ANQGSEA. Unmatched junction bases numbered 2, after V lost 5 bases and J lost 1 base. In DNA, the CDR3 is TGCAGCGTTCGACTAGCGGGAGGTTCCTACAATGAGCAGTTCTTC. Translating it yields CSVRLAGGSYNEQFF.

The V call is TRBV3-1, the J call TRBJ1-4; perhaps TRBD1 as D (5 bases). The CDR3 covers 14 residues. CDR1 is LGHDT and CDR2 is YNNKEL in the germline V gene (reference sequence). Trimming took off 2 bases at V and 7 bases at J, with 11 bases between the two ends. CDR3 residues: CASSQLPGGEKLFF. As DNA, the CDR3 is TGTGCCAGCAGCCAATTGCCGGGGGGTGAAAAACTGTTTTTT.

The chain employs TRBV25-1 and TRBJ2-5; D possibly matches TRBD1 or TRBD2 (6 bases each). This CDR3 contains 17 residues. CDR1 and CDR2 (germline): MGHDK, SYGVNS. Trimming left V 0 bases short and J 5 bases short, with 19 bases between. In DNA form, the CDR3 reads TGTGCCAGCAGTGAATATAGGGGGAAGAAAGCGGGTGAGACCCAGTACTTC. Protein product: CASSEYRGKKAGETQYF.

The rearrangement uses TRBV7-2 and TRBJ2-5; perhaps TRBD1 as D (5 bases). The last part of the DNA fits TRBJ2-7 better; the J call may be wrong. The CDR3 is made up of 15 amino acids. The germline CDR1 and CDR2 sequences are SGHTA and FQGNSA. CDR3 loop: CASSLAHMTDYEQYF. Here the CDR3 DNA reads TGTGCCAGCAGCTTAGCCCACATGACAGACTACGAGCAGTACTTC.

The DNA for the CDR3 is TGTGCCAGCAGCTTAGTGCTGGGGGCGGCGTACGAGCAGTACTTC. Its translation: CASSLVLGAAYEQYF. This chain uses TRBV7-2 with TRBJ2-5, with D perhaps matching TRBD1 (6 bases). The J call may not be correct, given that the DNA end is closer to TRBJ2-7. Looked up from germline, CDR1 is SGHTA and CDR2 is FQGNSA. The CDR3 is 15 residues long.